The TCR beta chain under discussion was sequenced for a study of beta chain features in type 1 diabetes. Sequenced material consisted of expressed TCRB transcripts (all of the isolated RNA was reverse transcribed). The table came from immunoSEQ multiplex PCR; TCRdb's copy has only in-frame clones and leaves some out. The table lists approximately 150,000 clones, 9% of them singletons. Study findings and constraints: Overrepresentation of cells with high TCR expression could result from cDNA sequencing. When Type 1 diabetes patients were examined, their TCRB CDR3s proved moderately but significantly shorter in all four CD4+ subsets. It was among patients, rather than healthy donors, that naive, central memory and Treg TCRB repertoires appeared more similar.

This clone was detected a few times. Antigen unknown. The CDR3 consists of 14 residues. Per the germline V gene, CDR1 is SGHAT and CDR2 is FQNNGV. V was clipped by 8 bases and J by 4 bases, with 14 bases between them. This rearrangement joins TRBV11-2 to TRBJ2-2; a possible D gene is TRBD1 (6 bases). The sample taken for sequencing was central memory CD4+ T cells from blood. The sequence was collected from a man aged 25-40 years with type 1 diabetes. DNA for the CDR3: TGTGCCAGCGGCCAGGGGCAGGCCACCGGGGAGCTGTTTTTT. Translation gives CASGQGQATGELFF. The whole variable domain, remainder taken from reference TRBV11-2 and TRBJ2-2, is EAGVAQSPRYKIIEKRQSVAFWCNPISGHATLYWYQQILGQGPKLLIQFQNNGVVDDSQLPKDRFSAERLKGVDSTLKIQPAKLEDSAVYLCASGQGQATGELFFGEGSRLTVL.